The text below deals with one T cell receptor beta chain. The antigen is not known. V shed 5 bases and J 5 bases; nucleotides not matched to a gene: 5. Germline assignment: CDR1 SSHAT and CDR2 FNYEAQ (reference sequence). The CDR3 has 14 residues. The sample is drawn from a study of cytomegalovirus exposure and HLA in healthy donors. 13 Jbeta primers and 60 Vbeta primers were used for the PCR. Produced via immunoSEQ multiplex PCR; TCRdb's table is partial and in-frame only. This table lists about 200,000 clones. Study observations and caveats: Researchers had no immune exposure information except CMV serostatus available. In a later analysis, productive TCRs from donors in an Asian-associated ancestry cluster reportedly carried fewer N-insertions than the cohort mean. Most TCR sequences were uncommon, yet certain public TCRs appeared in many donors. Later on, an analysis found that several of the most significant clusters appeared to be linked to common viral pathogens, which included parvovirus B19.

The specimen was PBMCs. The origin of this receptor is a boy younger than 18 in good health and CMV-seronegative. This chain connects TRBV7-7 to TRBJ2-2; 7 bases are a match to TRBD2. CDR3: CASSLKGGTGELFF. The CDR3 coding sequence is TGTGCCAGCAGCCTGAAGGGAGGGACCGGGGAGCTGTTTTTT. The variable domain in full, completed from reference TRBV7-7 and TRBJ2-2, reads GAGVSQSPRYKVTKRGQDVTLRCDPISSHATLYWYQQALGQGPEFLTYFNYEAQPDKSGLPSDRFSAERPEGSISTLTIQRTEQRDSAMYRCASSLKGGTGELFFGEGSRLTVL.